The 8 T cell receptor beta chains below all came from one sample that was sequenced in a study of tumor-infiltrating lymphocytes in primary liver carcinoma. The authors made TCR beta cDNA from about 500 ng total RNA with a constant-region primer. ARM-PCR, slightly modified, supplied the TCR beta libraries through three nested multiplex PCR rounds. Each of the first two PCR rounds ran roughly 9 cycles with TRBV1-TRBV30 forward and C-beta reverse primers. TCRdb analysed the multiplex PCR reads with MiXCR anew, one entry per CDR3 protein. The data hold 320,000 or so distinct CDR3 sequences, with roughly 60% observed a single time. The source of the blood RNA was unsorted whole blood, and germline DNA was extracted as well. The sequenced material came from peripheral blood. These receptors originate from a man aged 40-49 years with primary liver carcinoma and hepatitis B virus infection.

The count of this clonotype is one. At one boundary the junction diverges from the germline segment, which might be a read error. The J gene is TRBJ2-3, the V gene TRBV6-5; D may be TRBD2 (5 bases). Germline V gene lookup returns CDR1 MNHEY and CDR2 SVGAGI. The CDR3 spans 15 residues. The CDR3, as DNA: TGTGCCAGCGGTTACCAGCGGCCTAGCACAGATACGCAGTATTTT. It encodes CASGYQRPSTDTQYF.

On this clonotype itself: A much more abundant neighbour one base away suggests this may be a read error. The genes are TRBV6-1 and TRBJ2-1; 12 nucleotides line up with TRBD2. Germline values: CDR1 MNHNS, CDR2 SASEGT. The CDR3 runs to 15 residues. The V gene end was trimmed by 7 bases and the J gene end by 10 bases; junction bases not matched to a gene: 11. CDR3 loop: CASTVHLGLAGEQFF. CDR3 nucleotide sequence: TGTGCCAGCACCGTACATCTTGGACTAGCGGGGGAGCAGTTCTTC.

On this clonotype itself: At one end the junction does not follow the germline gene, possibly because of a read error. V gene TRBV29-1 combines with J gene TRBJ2-2, with D possibly being TRBD2 (8 bases). This CDR3 is built from 14 residues. Germline V gene sequence: CDR1 SQVTM, CDR2 ANQGSEA. The CDR3 DNA is TGCAATGCTAGGGACAGCGGGAGCACCCGGGAGCTGTTTTTT. As protein: CNARDSGSTRELFF.

In the case of this clonotype: The junction shows a germline mismatch at one end, possibly a read error. This sequence joins TRBV6-5 and TRBJ2-3; the match to TRBD2 covers 7 bases. The CDR3 contains 15 residues. From germline, CDR1 is MNHEY and CDR2 SVGAGI. The CDR3 bases are TGTGCTAGCAGTTACTCGGGGACTACAACAGATACGCAGTATTTT. Its protein product is CASSYSGTTTDTQYF.

This clonotype was detected once. This may arise from a read error, as a much more abundant clone is one base away. The genes are TRBV6-6 and TRBJ2-3; 9 bases line up with TRBD2. Germline V gene lookup returns CDR1 MNHNY and CDR2 SVGAGI (reference sequence). V dropped 2 bases and J dropped 2; count of bases not matched to a gene: 5. The CDR3 consists of 16 residues. The CDR3 loop is CASSYAGGTDTDTQYF. CDR3 DNA sequence: TGTGCCAGCAGTTACGCGGGGGGGACGGACACAGATACGCAGTATTTT.

This clonotype was seen many times. The rearrangement uses TRBV12-3 or TRBV12-4 and TRBJ2-3; D call uncertain. Trimming took off 3 bases at V and 3 bases at J, with 10 bases between the two ends. This CDR3 region has 14 residues. The CDR3 nucleotides read TGTGCCAGCAGTTTGAGTTCTGCGACAGATACGCAGTATTTT. Its translation is CASSLSSATDTQYF.

As concerns this clonotype: This may be a read error: a much more frequent sequence differs by one nucleotide. The rearrangement joins TRBV11-2 to TRBJ2-7; D tentatively fits TRBD1 or TRBD2 (5 bases each). The CDR3 runs to 14 residues. CDR1 is SGHAT and CDR2 is FQNNGV in the germline V gene. Trimming stripped 0 bases from V and 5 bases from J, with 11 bases between. CDR3 DNA sequence: TGTGCCAGCAGCTTAGATCCTAGGGGAGACGAGCAGTACTTC. Translation: CASSLDPRGDEQYF. The full variable domain, in which reference TRBV11-2 and TRBJ2-7 provide the parts outside the CDR3, is EAGVAQSPRYKIIEKRQSVAFWCNPISGHATLYWYQQILGQGPKLLIQFQNNGVVDDSQLPKDRFSAERLKGVDSTLKIQPAKLEDSAVYLCASSLDPRGDEQYFGPGTRLTVT.

The gene calls are TRBV10-3 and TRBJ1-5; D perhaps matches TRBD1 (5 bases). The length of the CDR3 is 15 residues. V shed 5 bases and J shed 5 bases, with 16 bases lying between them. In germline, CDR1 is ENHRY, CDR2 SYGVKD. In DNA form, the CDR3 reads TGTGCCATCAGTCCGGGGGACCTAAGCGATCAGCCCCAGCATTTT. Encoded protein: CAISPGDLSDQPQHF.